This TCR beta chain was retrieved from a study of blood T cell repertoires in COVID-19. Study-level information: The cDNA or gDNA used as material had been derived from T cells, B-cell-depleted T cells, or PBMCs.

This clone was seen only once. Trimming removed 3 bases from V and 3 bases from J, with 9 bases in between. Germline V gives CDR1 MNHEY, CDR2 SMNVEV (reference sequence). The CDR3 is 13 amino acids. Original processing notes: Reference gene primer amplification in the assay estimated nucleated cell counts. Only in-frame clones appear in the TCRdb table, and some are missing; sequencing was by immunoSEQ multiplex PCR. V, J and clone size are taken as reported in that table, and D and trimming were inferred from the DNA itself. Of about 100,000 clones in the sample, 85% were seen once. The clonotype was recovered from a man aged 50-60 years with active or convalescent COVID-19. V and J are TRBV27 and TRBJ2-7; perhaps TRBD1 as D (5 bases). The sample taken for sequencing was peripheral blood. This chain's CDR3 is CASSFQGFYEQYF. Here the CDR3 DNA reads TGTGCCAGCAGTTTCCAGGGTTTCTACGAGCAGTACTTC.